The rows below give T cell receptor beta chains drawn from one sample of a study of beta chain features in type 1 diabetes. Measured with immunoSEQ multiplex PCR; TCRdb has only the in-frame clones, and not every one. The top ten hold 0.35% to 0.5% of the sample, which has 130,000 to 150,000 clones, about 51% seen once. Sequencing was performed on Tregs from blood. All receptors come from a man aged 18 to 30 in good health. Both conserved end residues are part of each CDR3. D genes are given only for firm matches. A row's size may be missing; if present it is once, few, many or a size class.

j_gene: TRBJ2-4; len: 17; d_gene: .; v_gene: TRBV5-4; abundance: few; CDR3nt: TGTGCCAGCAGCTTGGTGGGGGGGGCCGGATCCAAAAACATTCAGTACTTC; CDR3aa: CASSLVGGAGSKNIQYF
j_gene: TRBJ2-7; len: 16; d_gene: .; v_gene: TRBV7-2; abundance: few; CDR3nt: TGTGCCAGCAGCCCCCGTTCGGCGCAACAGGACTACGAGCAGTACTTC; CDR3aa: CASSPRSAQQDYEQYF
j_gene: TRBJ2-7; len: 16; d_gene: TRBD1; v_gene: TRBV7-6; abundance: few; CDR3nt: TGTGCCAGCAGCCCCCACCCGGGACAGGTTCCCTACGAGCAGTACTTC; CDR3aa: CASSPHPGQVPYEQYF
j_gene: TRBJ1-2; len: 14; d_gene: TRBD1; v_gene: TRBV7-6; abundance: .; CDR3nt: TGTGCCAGCAGCTTAGGGGACAGGGGTCATGGCTACACCTTC; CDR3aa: CASSLGDRGHGYTF
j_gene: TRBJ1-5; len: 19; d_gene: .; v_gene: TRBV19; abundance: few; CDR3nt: TGTGCCAGTAGTACCAGGGGCGCCGGATTCGAAAACATCTATCAGCCCCAGCATTTT; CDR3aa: CASSTRGAGFENIYQPQHF
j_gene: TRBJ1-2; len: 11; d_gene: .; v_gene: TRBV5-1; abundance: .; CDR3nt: TGCGCCAGCAGCTCAAACTATGGCTACACCTTC; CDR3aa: CASSSNYGYTF
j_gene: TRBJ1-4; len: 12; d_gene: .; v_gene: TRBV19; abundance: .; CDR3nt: TGTGCCAGCAGAAACAGAAATGAAAAACTGTTTTTT; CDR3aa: CASRNRNEKLFF
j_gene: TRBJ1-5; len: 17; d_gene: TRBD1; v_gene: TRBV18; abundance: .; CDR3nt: TGTGCCAGCTCAGAACCAGGGAGACAGGGTGGCAATCAGCCCCAGCATTTT; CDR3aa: CASSEPGRQGGNQPQHF
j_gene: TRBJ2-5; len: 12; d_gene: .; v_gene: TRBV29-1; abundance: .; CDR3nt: TGCAGCGTTGAATCAGGGAAAGAGACCCAGTACTTC; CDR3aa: CSVESGKETQYF
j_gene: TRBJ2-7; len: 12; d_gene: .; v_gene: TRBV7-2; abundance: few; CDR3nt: TGTGCCAGCAGCTCAGGTTACTACGAGCAGTACTTC; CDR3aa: CASSSGYYEQYF
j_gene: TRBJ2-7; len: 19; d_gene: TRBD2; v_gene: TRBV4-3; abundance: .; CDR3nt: TGCGCCAGCAGCCAAGATCTCGGGCTAGCGGGAGGGAGCTCCTACGAGCAGTACTTC; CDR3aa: CASSQDLGLAGGSSYEQYF
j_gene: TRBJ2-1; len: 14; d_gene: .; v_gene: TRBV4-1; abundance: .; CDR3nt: TGCGCCAGCAGCCTTAGCTCACCCTACAATGAGCAGTTCTTC; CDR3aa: CASSLSSPYNEQFF
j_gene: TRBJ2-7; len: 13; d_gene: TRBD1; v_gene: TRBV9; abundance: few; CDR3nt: TGTGCCAGCAGCAGAACAGGGGTGTACGAGCAGTACTTC; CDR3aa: CASSRTGVYEQYF
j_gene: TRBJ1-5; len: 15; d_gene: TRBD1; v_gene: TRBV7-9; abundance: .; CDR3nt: TGTGCCAGCAGATCGGGACAGGGAGATGATCAGCCCCAGCATTTT; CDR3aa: CASRSGQGDDQPQHF
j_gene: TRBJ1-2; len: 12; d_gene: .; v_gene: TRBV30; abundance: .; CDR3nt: TGTGCCTCCTCGTTAACAGGGTCTGGCTACACCTTC; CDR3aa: CASSLTGSGYTF
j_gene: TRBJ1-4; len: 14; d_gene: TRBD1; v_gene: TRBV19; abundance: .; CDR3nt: TGTGCCAGTAGTCCCGGGACAGGGGATGAAAAACTGTTTTTT; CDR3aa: CASSPGTGDEKLFF
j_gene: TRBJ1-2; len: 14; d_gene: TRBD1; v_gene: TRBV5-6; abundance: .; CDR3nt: TGTGCCAGCAGCTTGGAGGGACAGAACTATGGCTACACCTTC; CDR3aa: CASSLEGQNYGYTF
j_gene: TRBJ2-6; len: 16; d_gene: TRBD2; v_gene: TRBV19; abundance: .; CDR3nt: TGTGCCAGTAGTTGGGGGGGGTACCCTGGGGCCAACGTCCTGACTTTC; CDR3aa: CASSWGGYPGANVLTF
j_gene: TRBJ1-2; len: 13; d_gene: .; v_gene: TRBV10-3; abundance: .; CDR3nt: TGTGCCGCTCAGGGGCTGGTCAACTATGGCTACACCTTC; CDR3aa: CAAQGLVNYGYTF
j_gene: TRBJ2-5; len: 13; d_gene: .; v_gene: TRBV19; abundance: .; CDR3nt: TGTGCCAGTAGTATTAGCGGCCAAGAGACCCAGTACTTC; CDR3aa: CASSISGQETQYF
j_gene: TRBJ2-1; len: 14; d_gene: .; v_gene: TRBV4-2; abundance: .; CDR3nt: TGTGCCAGCAGTCGGGCAGGGCCGGGTTCTGAGCAGTTCTTC; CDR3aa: CASSRAGPGSEQFF
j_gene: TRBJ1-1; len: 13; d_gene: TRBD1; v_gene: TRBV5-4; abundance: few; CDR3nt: TGTGCCAGCAGCGCGGGACAGGGGGCTGAAGCTTTCTTT; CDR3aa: CASSAGQGAEAFF
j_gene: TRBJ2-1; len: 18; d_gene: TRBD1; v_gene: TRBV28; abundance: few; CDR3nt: TGTGCCAGCAGTGCCCCGGGACAGGGAATAAGCTCCTACAATGAGCAGTTCTTC; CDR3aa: CASSAPGQGISSYNEQFF
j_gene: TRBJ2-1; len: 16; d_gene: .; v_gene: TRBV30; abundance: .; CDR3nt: TGTGCCTGGAGTTGGCTTTACGGGGGGCAATACGATGAGCAGTTCTTC; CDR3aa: CAWSWLYGGQYDEQFF
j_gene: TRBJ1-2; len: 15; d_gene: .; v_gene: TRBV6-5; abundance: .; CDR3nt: TGTGCCAGCAGTTACTCGATCGGCAGGGGAGCGGCCCTCACCTTC; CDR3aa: CASSYSIGRGAALTF
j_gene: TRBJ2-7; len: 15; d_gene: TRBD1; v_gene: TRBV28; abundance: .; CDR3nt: TGTGCCAGCAGCATTGGGTGGACAGGGAATAACGAGCAGTACTTC; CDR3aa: CASSIGWTGNNEQYF